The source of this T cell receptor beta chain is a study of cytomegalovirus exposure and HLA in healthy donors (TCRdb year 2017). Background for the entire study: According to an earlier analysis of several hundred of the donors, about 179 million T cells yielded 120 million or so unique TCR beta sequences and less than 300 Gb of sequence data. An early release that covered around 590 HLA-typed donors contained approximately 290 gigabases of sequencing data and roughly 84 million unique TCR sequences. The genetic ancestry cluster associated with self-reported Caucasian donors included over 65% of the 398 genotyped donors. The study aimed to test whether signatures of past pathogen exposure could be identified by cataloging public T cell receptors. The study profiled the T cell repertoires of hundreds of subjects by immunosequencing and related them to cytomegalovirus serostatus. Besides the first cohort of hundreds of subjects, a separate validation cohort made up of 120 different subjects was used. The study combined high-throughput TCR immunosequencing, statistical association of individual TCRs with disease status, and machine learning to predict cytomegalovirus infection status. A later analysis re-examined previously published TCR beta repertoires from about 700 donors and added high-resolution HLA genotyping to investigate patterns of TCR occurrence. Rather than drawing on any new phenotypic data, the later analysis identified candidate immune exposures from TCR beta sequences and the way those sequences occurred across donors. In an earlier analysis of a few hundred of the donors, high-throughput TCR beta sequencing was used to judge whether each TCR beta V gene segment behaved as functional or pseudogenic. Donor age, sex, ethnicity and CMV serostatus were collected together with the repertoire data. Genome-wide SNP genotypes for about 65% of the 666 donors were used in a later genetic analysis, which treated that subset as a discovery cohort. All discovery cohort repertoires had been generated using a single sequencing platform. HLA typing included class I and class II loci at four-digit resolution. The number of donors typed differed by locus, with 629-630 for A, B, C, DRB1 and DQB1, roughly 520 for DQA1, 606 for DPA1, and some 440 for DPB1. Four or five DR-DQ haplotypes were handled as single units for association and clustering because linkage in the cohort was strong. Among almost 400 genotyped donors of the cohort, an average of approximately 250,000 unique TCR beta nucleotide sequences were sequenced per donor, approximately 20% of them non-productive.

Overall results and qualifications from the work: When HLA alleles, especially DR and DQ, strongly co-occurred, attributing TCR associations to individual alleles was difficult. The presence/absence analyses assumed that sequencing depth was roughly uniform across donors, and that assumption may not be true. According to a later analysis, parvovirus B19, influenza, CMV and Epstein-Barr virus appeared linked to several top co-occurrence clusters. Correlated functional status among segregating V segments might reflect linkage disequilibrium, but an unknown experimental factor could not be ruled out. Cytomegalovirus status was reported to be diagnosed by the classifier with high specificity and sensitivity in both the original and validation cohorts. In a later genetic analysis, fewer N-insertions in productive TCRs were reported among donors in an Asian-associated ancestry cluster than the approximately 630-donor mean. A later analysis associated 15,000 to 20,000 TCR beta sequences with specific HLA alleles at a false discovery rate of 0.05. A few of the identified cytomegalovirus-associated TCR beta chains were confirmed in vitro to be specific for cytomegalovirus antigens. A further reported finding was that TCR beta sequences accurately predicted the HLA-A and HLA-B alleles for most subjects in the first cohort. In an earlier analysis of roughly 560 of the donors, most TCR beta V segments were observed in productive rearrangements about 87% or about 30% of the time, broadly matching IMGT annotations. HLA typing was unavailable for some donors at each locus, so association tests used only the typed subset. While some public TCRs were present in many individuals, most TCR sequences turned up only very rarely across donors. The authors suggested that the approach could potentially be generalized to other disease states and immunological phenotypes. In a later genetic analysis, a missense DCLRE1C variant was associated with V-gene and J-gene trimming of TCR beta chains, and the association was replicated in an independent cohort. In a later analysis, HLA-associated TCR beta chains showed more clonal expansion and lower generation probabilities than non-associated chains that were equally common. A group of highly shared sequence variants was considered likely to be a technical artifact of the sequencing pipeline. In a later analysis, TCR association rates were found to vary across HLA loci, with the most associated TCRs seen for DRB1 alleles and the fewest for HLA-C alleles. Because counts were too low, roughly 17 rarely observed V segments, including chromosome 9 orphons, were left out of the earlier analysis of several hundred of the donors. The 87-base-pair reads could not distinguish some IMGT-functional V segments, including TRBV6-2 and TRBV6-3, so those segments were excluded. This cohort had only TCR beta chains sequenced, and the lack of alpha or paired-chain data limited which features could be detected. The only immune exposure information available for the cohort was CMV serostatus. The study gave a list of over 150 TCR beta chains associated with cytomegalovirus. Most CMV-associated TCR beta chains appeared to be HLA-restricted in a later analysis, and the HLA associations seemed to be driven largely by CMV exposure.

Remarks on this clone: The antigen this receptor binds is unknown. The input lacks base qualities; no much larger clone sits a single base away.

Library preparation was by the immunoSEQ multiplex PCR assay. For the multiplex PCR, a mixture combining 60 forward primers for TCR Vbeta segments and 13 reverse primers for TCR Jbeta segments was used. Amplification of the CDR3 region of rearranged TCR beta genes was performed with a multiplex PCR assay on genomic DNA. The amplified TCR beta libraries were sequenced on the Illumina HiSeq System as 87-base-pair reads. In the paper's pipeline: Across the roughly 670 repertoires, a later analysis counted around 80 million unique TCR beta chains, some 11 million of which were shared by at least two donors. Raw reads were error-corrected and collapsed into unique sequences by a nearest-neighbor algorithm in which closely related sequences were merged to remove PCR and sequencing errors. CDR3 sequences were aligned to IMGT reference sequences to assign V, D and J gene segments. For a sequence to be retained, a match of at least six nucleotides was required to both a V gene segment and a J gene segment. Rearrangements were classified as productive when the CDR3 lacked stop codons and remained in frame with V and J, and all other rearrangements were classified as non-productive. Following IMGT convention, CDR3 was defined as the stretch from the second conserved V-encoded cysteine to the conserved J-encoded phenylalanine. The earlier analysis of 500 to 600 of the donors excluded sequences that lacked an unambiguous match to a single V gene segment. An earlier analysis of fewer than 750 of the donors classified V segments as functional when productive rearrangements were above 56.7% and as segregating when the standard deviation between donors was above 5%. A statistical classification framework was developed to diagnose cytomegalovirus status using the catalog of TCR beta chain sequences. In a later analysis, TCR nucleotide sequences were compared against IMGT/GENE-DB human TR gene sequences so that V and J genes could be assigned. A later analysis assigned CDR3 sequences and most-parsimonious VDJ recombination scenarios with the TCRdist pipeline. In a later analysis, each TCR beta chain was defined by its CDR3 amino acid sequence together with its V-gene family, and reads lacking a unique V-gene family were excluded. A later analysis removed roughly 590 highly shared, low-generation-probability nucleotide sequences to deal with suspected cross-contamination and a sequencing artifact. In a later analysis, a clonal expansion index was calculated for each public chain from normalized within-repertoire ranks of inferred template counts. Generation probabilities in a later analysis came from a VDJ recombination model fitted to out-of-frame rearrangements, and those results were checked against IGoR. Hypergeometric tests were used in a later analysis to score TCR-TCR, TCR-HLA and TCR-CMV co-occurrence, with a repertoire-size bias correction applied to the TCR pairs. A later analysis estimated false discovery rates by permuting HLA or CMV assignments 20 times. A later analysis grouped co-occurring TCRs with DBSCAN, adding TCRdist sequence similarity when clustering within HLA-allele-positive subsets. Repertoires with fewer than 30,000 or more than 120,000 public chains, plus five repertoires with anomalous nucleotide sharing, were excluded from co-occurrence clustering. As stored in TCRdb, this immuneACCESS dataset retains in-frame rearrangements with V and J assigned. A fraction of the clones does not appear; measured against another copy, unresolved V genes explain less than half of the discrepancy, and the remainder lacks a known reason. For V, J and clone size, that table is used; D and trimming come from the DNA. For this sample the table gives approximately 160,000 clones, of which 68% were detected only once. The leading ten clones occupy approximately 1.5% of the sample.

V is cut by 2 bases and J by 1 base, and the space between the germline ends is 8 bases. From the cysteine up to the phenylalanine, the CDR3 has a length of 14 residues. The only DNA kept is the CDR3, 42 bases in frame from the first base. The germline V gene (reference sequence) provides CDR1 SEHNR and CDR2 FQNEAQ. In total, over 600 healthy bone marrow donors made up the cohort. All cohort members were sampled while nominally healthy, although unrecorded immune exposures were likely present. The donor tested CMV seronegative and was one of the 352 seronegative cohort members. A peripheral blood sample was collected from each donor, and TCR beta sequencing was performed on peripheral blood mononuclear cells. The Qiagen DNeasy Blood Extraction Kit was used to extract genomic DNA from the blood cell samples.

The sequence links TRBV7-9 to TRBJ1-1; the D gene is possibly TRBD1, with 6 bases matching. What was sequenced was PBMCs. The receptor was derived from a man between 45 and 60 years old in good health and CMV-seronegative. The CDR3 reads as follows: CASSLRGANTEAFF. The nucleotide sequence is TGTGCCAGCAGCTTACGGGGGGCGAACACTGAAGCTTTCTTT.